Here is one T cell receptor (beta chain) with its context. The sample belongs to a study of blood T cell repertoires in COVID-19. Libraries were prepared by immunoSEQ multiplex PCR; TCRdb keeps only in-frame clonotypes and omits some of them. The table has about 250,000 clones, just under 85% seen once. The source of this sequence is a man of 80 years or more with acute or convalescent COVID-19. The sequenced material came from peripheral blood.

The CDR3 region is CASSLQGQIKSGNTIYF. CDR3 nucleotide sequence: TGTGCCAGCAGTTTACAGGGACAGATAAAATCTGGAAACACCATATATTTT. V is TRBV27 and J is TRBJ1-3, with 7 bases lining up with TRBD1. Germline V lookup: CDR1 MNHEY, CDR2 SMNVEV (reference sequence). The junction had 8 bases not matched to a gene; V was cut back by 2 bases and J by 1 base. CDR3 length equals 17 residues.